These T cell receptor beta chains were read from a single sample in a study of T cells in Graves' hyperthyroidism and ophthalmopathy. Each CDR3 protein is one row after TCRdb ran MiXCR on the multiplex PCR reads. The data show about 350,000 distinct CDR3 sequences, about 14% seen once. Material for sequencing was blood. The receptors here all came from a woman aged 30 to 39 with Graves' hyperthyroidism. CDR3s include the opening cysteine and the closing phenylalanine or tryptophan. A D gene is named only where the DNA matches it firmly.

-	TRBV2	CASSEARTSADTQYF
TRBD1	TRBV12-3/TRBV12-4	CASSSLDRALFF
TRBD1	TRBV2	CASNQGAGEQYF
TRBD2	TRBV11-2	CASSLRAGGYEQYF
-	TRBV24-1	CATSDAGSSYNEQFF
TRBD2	TRBV10-2	CASTPGLAVSEQYF
-	TRBV4-1	CASSQETWDEQYF
-	TRBV10-2	CASSAVPGSSKGSGSGNTIYF
-	TRBV2	CASSWDPRTRSEQYF
TRBD2	TRBV20-1	CGAGTSGVLDYEQYF
TRBD2	TRBV5-5	CASSFLPGGITDTQYF
-	TRBV6-2/TRBV6-3	CASLNRNQPQHF
TRBD2	TRBV5-4	CASSLDPSGKSGEQYF
TRBD1	TRBV27	CASRRQGAEKLFF
-	TRBV28	CASSPRPGNWAEAFF
-	TRBV20-1	CSARTVTGYEQYF
TRBD1	TRBV3-1	CASSPSGTATNEKLFF
-	TRBV6-1	CASIGTPNTGELFF
-	TRBV29-1	CSVDSGSGNTIYF
-	TRBV19	CASSIPATGELFF
-	TRBV3-1	CASSRLRGKETQYF
TRBD2	TRBV30	CAWGLADYNEQFF
-	TRBV30	CAWSPQGRNQPQHF
TRBD2	TRBV25-1	CASSLPSGSSYEQYF
-	TRBV28	CASSPGVVLTGYYEQYF
-	TRBV2	CASSVSPSPEQFF
-	TRBV29-1	CSVNKGAIFGYTF
-	TRBV28	CASSFKGPTEETQYF
TRBD2	TRBV19	CATSEPGLAGGVGSNEQFF
TRBD1	TRBV7-2	CASSPKLTGADTQYF
TRBD2	TRBV20-1	CSARDPQTSGIAYEQYF
TRBD2	TRBV7-9	CASSIGTSGRNEQFF